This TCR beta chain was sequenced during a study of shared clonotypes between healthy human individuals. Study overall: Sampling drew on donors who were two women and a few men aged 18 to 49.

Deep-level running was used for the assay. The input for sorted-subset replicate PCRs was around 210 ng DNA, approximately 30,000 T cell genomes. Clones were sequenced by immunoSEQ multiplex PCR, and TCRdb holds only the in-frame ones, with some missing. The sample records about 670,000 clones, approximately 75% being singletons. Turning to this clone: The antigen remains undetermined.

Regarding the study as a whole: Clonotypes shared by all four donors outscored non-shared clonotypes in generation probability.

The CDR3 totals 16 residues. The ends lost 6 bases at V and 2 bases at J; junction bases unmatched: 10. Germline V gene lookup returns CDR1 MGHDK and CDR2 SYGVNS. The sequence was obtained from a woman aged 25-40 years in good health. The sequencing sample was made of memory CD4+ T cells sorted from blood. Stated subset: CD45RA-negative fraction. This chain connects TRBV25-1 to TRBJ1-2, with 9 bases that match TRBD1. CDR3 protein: CASRHHGTGWNYGYTF. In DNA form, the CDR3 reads TGTGCCAGCAGACATCACGGGACAGGGTGGAACTATGGCTACACCTTC.